These 7 T cell receptor beta chains share one sample of origin, sequenced in a study of tumor-infiltrating lymphocytes in primary liver carcinoma. TCR beta cDNA was reverse-transcribed from around 0.55 ug of total RNA. The reaction used a constant-region primer and ProtoScript II reverse transcriptase. Slightly modified ARM-PCR with three nested multiplex PCR rounds yielded TCR beta libraries. TRBV1-TRBV30 forward primers paired with a C-beta reverse primer were used in the first two PCR rounds, which ran roughly 9 cycles each. TCRdb used MiXCR to reprocess the multiplex PCR reads, holding one entry per CDR3 protein. The top ten clones hold roughly half of a sample with around 26,000 distinct CDR3 sequences, about three quarters of them seen once. Bulk tissue was left unsorted, and RNA and DNA were co-extracted from 20-30 mg of it. The sequencing sample was made of liver tumor tissue from sampling region 3. Described subset: tumor region T3, left-lateral pole. These receptor sequences come from a man aged 35-49 years with primary liver carcinoma and hepatitis B virus infection.

With respect to this clonotype: A much larger clone differs from this one at a single base, so this may be a read error. The chain links TRBV29-1 to TRBJ2-7; the D gene is possibly TRBD2 (6 bases). Germline assignment: CDR1 SQVTM and CDR2 ANQGSEA. The CDR3 sequence is 13 residues long. V lost 4 bases and J 0 bases, leaving 10 bases between the germline ends. The chain's CDR3 is CSVVDGSSYEQYF. CDR3 nucleotides: TGCAGCGTTGTCGACGGGAGCTCCTACGAGCAGTACTTC.

The chain carries TRBV10-3 and TRBJ1-1; D is ambiguous. The V gene's germline CDR1 is ENHRY and CDR2 SYGVKD. The CDR3 is 14 amino acids. V lost 5 bases and J lost 1, with 11 bases in between. This chain's CDR3 is CAISNRYTNTEAFF. CDR3 nucleotide sequence: TGTGCCATCAGTAACCGCTATACGAACACTGAAGCTTTCTTT.

Details on this clonotype: At one end, the junction sequence differs from germline, possibly due to a read error. The chain uses TRBV29-1 and TRBJ1-2, with TRBD1 identical over 8 bases. There are 12 residues in the CDR3. Per germline, CDR1 SQVTM and CDR2 ANQGSEA. Here the CDR3 reads CSIDQGAGGYTF. The CDR3 DNA sequence: TGCAGCATTGATCAGGGGGCGGGTGGTTACACCTTC.

The chain joins TRBV29-1 to TRBJ2-3; 13 bases align to TRBD2. CDR1 is SQVTM, CDR2 ANQGSEA, per germline. J gave up 10 bases and V 4 bases, and 8 bases lay outside the gene matches. CDR3 length: 14 amino acids. CDR3 bases: TGCAGCGTTGTAGGACTAGCGGGAGATGTTGCGCAGTATTTT. It specifies CSVVGLAGDVAQYF.

By its share, this clonotype is medium-sized. This rearrangement joins TRBV10-2 to TRBJ1-2, with 7 bases matching TRBD1. The germline CDR1 and CDR2 sequences are WSHSY and SAAADI. The CDR3 totals 15 residues. Losses at the gene ends were 8 bases for V and 3 bases for J; bases not matched to a gene: 12. CDR3 in amino acids: CASGDTGEVYYGYTF. The CDR3 DNA follows: TGCGCCAGCGGGGACACAGGGGAGGTTTACTATGGCTACACCTTC.

On this clonotype: At one end the junction does not follow the germline gene, possibly because of a read error. The chain recombines TRBV6-6 with TRBJ2-2; D is uncertain. The CDR3 consists of 12 residues. In germline, CDR1 is MNHNY, CDR2 SVGAGI (reference sequence). CDR3 sequence reads: CASNKSTEELFF. In DNA, the CDR3 is TGTGCCAGCAATAAGAGCACCGAGGAGCTATTTTTT.

The chain links TRBV29-1 to TRBJ1-1; no clear D. There are 12 residues in the CDR3. CDR1 and CDR2 from the germline V gene are SQVTM and ANQGSEA. V was shortened by 4 bases and J by 7 bases, with 13 bases between the two germline ends. The CDR3 sequence is CSVAGTRGEAFF. DNA of the CDR3: TGCAGCGTTGCGGGCACCAGAGGTGAAGCTTTCTTT.